These 23 T cell receptor beta chains came from one sample sequenced in a study of cytomegalovirus exposure and HLA in healthy donors. A multiplex PCR was run with 60 Vbeta primers and 13 Jbeta primers. Profiled with immunoSEQ multiplex PCR; TCRdb holds only in-frame clones, not every one. The table has approximately 100,000 clones, over 65% seen once. Sequencing was done on a sample of PBMCs. All receptors derive from a woman in her thirties or forties in good health and CMV-seronegative.

J is TRBJ1-4 and V is TRBV29-1; 7 bases map to TRBD1. V lost 6 bases to trimming and J lost 2 bases; unmatched junction nucleotides: 9. The CDR3 extends over 15 amino acids. Germline CDR1 is SQVTM and CDR2 is ANQGSEA. The CDR3 nucleotides are TGCAGCGTAGGGTGGCAGGGGGAGACTAATGAAAAACTGTTTTTT. Translating gives CSVGWQGETNEKLFF.

This clone was picked up a small number of times. V and J are TRBV18 and TRBJ2-1; 13 positions match TRBD2. CDR3 length: 20 amino acids. Trimming at V came to 3 bases and at J to 0 bases, leaving 11 bases not matched to a gene. Germline loops: CDR1 KGHSH, CDR2 LQKENI. CDR3 DNA sequence: TGTGCCAGCTCACCTACCCCGGGACTAGCGGGACCGAGCTCCTACAATGAGCAGTTCTTC. Translation: CASSPTPGLAGPSSYNEQFF.

This chain links TRBV28 with TRBJ1-5; TRBD1 agrees at 7 bases. Trimming removed 6 bases from V and 4 bases from J; junction bases left unmatched: 12. Germline values: CDR1 MDHEN, CDR2 SYDVKM. This CDR3 contains 16 residues. The CDR3 DNA reads as TGTGCCAGCAGACTTTTCAGACAGGGTCCAAATCAGCCCCAGCATTTT. This gives the protein CASRLFRQGPNQPQHF.

This clone was found once. The chain couples TRBV5-1 to TRBJ2-3; maybe TRBD2 (5 bases). CDR1 and CDR2 from the germline V gene are SGHRS and YFSETQ. This CDR3 comprises 14 residues. V lost 0 bases, J lost 6 bases, and 11 bases lay in between. The CDR3 here is CASSLGDGGDTQYF. The CDR3 region has the DNA TGCGCCAGCAGCTTGGGGGATGGCGGGGATACGCAGTATTTT.

With respect to this clone: Compared with germline, one end of the junction differs, possibly owing to a read error. The rearrangement uses TRBV7-9 and TRBJ2-1, with 7 bases aligning to TRBD1. Germline V gives CDR1 SEHNR, CDR2 FQNEAQ (reference sequence). The CDR3 loop spans 16 amino acids. The chain's CDR3 is CSSSPERPGQHNEQFF. CDR3 DNA sequence: TGTTCCAGCAGCCCAGAACGTCCGGGACAGCACAATGAGCAGTTCTTC.

The rearrangement links TRBV7-3 to TRBJ2-1; 9 bases are shared with TRBD2. Germline CDR1 and CDR2: SGHTA and FQGTGA. The CDR3 spans 15 residues. Trimming took 6 bases from V and 6 from J; bases not matched to a gene: 9. DNA of the CDR3: TGTGCCAGCAGTAGTCTAGCGGGGCCCCTCAATGAGCAGTTCTTC. Translated: CASSSLAGPLNEQFF. The full variable domain, completed using reference TRBV7-3 and TRBJ2-1, is GAGVSQTPSNKVTEKGKYVELRCDPISGHTALYWYRQSLGQGPEFLIYFQGTGAADDSGLPNDRFFAVRPEGSVSTLKIQRTERGDSAVYLCASSSLAGPLNEQFFGPGTRLTVL.

CDR3 in DNA: TGTGCCATCAGTCCGGGACAGGGGGCGCTGAACTATGGCTACACCTTC. It codes for CAISPGQGALNYGYTF. The gene calls are TRBV10-3 and TRBJ1-2; TRBD1 aligns across 12 bases. Germline V gives CDR1 ENHRY, CDR2 SYGVKD. J gave up 2 bases and V 5 bases, and 6 bases lay outside the gene matches. This CDR3 region has 16 residues.

As concerns this clone: A junction boundary mismatches the germline segment, possibly from a read error. V is TRBV5-4 and J is TRBJ1-2; D not resolved. The CDR3 totals 16 residues. The germline V gene has CDR1 SGHNT and CDR2 YYREEE (reference sequence). The CDR3 DNA sequence: TGTGCCAGCAGCTCGCCTTCCAGCGGCCGGCACTATAGCTACACCTTC. As protein: CASSSPSSGRHYSYTF.

This rearrangement joins TRBV7-3 to TRBJ2-3; maybe TRBD2 (5 bases). This CDR3 has 13 residues. V was pared by 0 bases and J by 4 bases, with 5 bases between. Germline loops: CDR1 SGHTA, CDR2 FQGTGA. CDR3 sequence (DNA): TGTGCCAGCAGCTTAACGGAGGCAGATACGCAGTATTTT. Its protein is CASSLTEADTQYF.

The gene calls are TRBV9 and TRBJ1-4, with D perhaps matching TRBD1 (6 bases). CDR3 size: 15 residues. V lost 0 bases and J 7 bases, leaving 13 bases between the germline ends. Germline V CDR1 and CDR2: SGDLS, YYNGEE. The CDR3 DNA is TGTGCCAGCAGCGTAGGAGGGGTAGGGGGTGAAAAACTGTTTTTT. Protein: CASSVGGVGGEKLFF.

This rearrangement joins TRBV6-5 to TRBJ2-5; the match to TRBD2 covers 8 bases. V shed 6 bases, J shed 9 bases, and the junction held 15 bases outside the gene matches. The CDR3 consists of 15 residues. CDR1 MNHEY and CDR2 SVGAGI come from the germline V gene. The CDR3 spells CASRADLAGRAAQYF. The CDR3 coding sequence is TGTGCCAGCAGGGCCGATCTAGCCGGGAGGGCGGCCCAGTACTTC.

The chain employs TRBV5-6 and TRBJ2-7; TRBD1 aligns across 8 bases. Trimming removed 6 bases from V and 0 bases from J; junction bases left unmatched: 5. This CDR3 has 14 residues. CDR1 and CDR2 from the germline V gene are SGHDT and YYEEEE. The CDR3 DNA sequence: TGTGCCAGCACCAGGACAGGGAGCTCCTACGAGCAGTACTTC. It translates to CASTRTGSSYEQYF. Based on the CDR3 plus reference TRBV5-6 and TRBJ2-7, the full variable domain is DAGVTQSPTHLIKTRGQQVTLRCSPKSGHDTVSWYQQALGQGPQFIFQYYEEEERQRGNFPDRFSGHQFPNYSSELNVNALLLGDSALYLCASTRTGSSYEQYFGPGTRLTVT.

This clone was seen a few times. The rearrangement joins TRBV2 to TRBJ1-3; TRBD1 aligns across 8 bases. This CDR3 is built from 16 residues. The trim removed 6 bases at V and 0 bases at J, leaving 7 bases unmatched. Germline values: CDR1 SNHLY, CDR2 FYNNEI. CDR3 nucleotide sequence: TGTGCCAGCAGCTTACAGGGGGTGAACTCTGGAAACACCATATATTTT. It translates to CASSLQGVNSGNTIYF.

This clone occurred a few times. The junction departs from the called germline gene at one end, perhaps through a read error. The V gene is TRBV7-9, the J gene TRBJ2-7, with 8 bases identical to TRBD1. The germline gives CDR1 SEHNR, CDR2 FQNEAQ (reference sequence). The CDR3 sequence is 17 residues long. CDR3 bases: TGTTCCAGCAGCTCTGACTGGGGACAGGAATATTCCTACGAGCAGTACTTC. Translating it yields CSSSSDWGQEYSYEQYF.

The table lists this clone with a few counts. The gene calls are TRBV6-4 and TRBJ1-2, with 7 bases fitting TRBD1. The CDR3 is 13 amino acids. V lost 1 base, J lost 7 bases, and 3 bases stayed unmatched. The germline gives CDR1 MRHNA, CDR2 SNTAGT. CDR3 sequence (DNA): TGTGCCAGCAGTGACTTCACAGGGGCTGGCTACACCTTC. It yields the protein CASSDFTGAGYTF.

V is TRBV4-3 and J is TRBJ1-1; 9 bases align to TRBD1. Germline-derived CDR1 and CDR2 are LGHNA and YSLEER. V dropped 0 bases and J dropped 10; count of bases not matched to a gene: 12. This CDR3 has 16 amino acids. The CDR3 DNA sequence: TGCGCCAGCAGCCAAGACGGGACAGGGTACTTGTTGACAGCTTTCTTT. Protein sequence: CASSQDGTGYLLTAFF.

The CDR3 DNA is TGTGCCAGCAGTGATGAGCGGAAGAACACCGGGGAGCTGTTTTTT. Amino acid sequence: CASSDERKNTGELFF. The chain combines TRBV25-1 with TRBJ2-2; tentatively, D is TRBD2 (5 bases). The CDR3 covers 15 residues. The V end lost 3 bases, the J end lost 1 base, and 9 bases lay between the germline ends. The germline V gene encodes CDR1 MGHDK and CDR2 SYGVNS.

The chain uses TRBV7-2 and TRBJ2-3; TRBD2 aligns across 13 bases. Germline V gives CDR1 SGHTA, CDR2 FQGNSA. Unmatched junction bases numbered 10, after V lost 5 bases and J lost 2 bases. The CDR3 extends over 18 amino acids. The CDR3, as DNA: TGTGCCAGCAGCATTCCGGGACTAGCGGGGCTTTACACAGATACGCAGTATTTT. It yields the protein CASSIPGLAGLYTDTQYF. The variable domain in full, with the rest retrieved from reference TRBV7-2 and TRBJ2-3, is GAGVSQSPSNKVTEKGKDVELRCDPISGHTALYWYRQSLGQGLEFLIYFQGNSAPDKSGLPSDRFSAERTGGSVSTLTIQRTQQEDSAVYLCASSIPGLAGLYTDTQYFGPGTRLTVL.

This sequence joins TRBV5-1 and TRBJ1-1, with 7 bases that match TRBD1. Germline V CDR1 and CDR2: SGHRS, YFSETQ. The CDR3 is 15 amino acids. The J segment lost 2 bases and the V segment lost 0 bases, leaving 4 bases of the junction unmatched. This chain's CDR3 is CASSLAGGINTEAFF. The CDR3 region has the DNA TGCGCCAGCAGCTTGGCAGGGGGGATCAACACTGAAGCTTTCTTT.

This clone was counted a few times. CDR3 sequence reads: CASSFRVDEAFF. CDR3 coding DNA: TGTGCCAGCAGTTTCAGGGTCGATGAAGCTTTCTTT. The chain links TRBV28 to TRBJ1-1, with a weak D call TRBD1 (5 bases). The CDR3 runs to 12 residues. Germline V gene lookup returns CDR1 MDHEN and CDR2 SYDVKM. Trimming stripped 3 bases from V and 7 bases from J, with 9 bases between.

The V gene is TRBV29-1, the J gene TRBJ2-7; 8 bases are shared with TRBD2. Trimming took 4 bases from V and 2 from J; bases not matched to a gene: 10. CDR1 is SQVTM and CDR2 is ANQGSEA in the germline V gene. The CDR3 runs to 15 residues. CDR3 nucleotides: TGCAGCGTTGGATCACGGACTAGCTTCACCTACGAGCAGTACTTC. It specifies CSVGSRTSFTYEQYF.

This clone has just one count. V gene TRBV10-3 combines with J gene TRBJ2-3; tentatively, D is TRBD1 (6 bases). The V end was cut by 6 bases, the J end by 2 bases, with 15 bases between. The germline CDR1 and CDR2 sequences are ENHRY and SYGVKD. This CDR3 is 15 amino acids long. The CDR3, as DNA: TGTGCCATCAGCACTTCGGACAGTACCACAGATACGCAGTATTTT. Its protein product is CAISTSDSTTDTQYF.

The CDR3 reads CASRETGTNEKLFF. The CDR3, as DNA: TGCGCCAGCCGAGAGACAGGGACTAATGAAAAACTGTTTTTT. The rearrangement links TRBV5-1 to TRBJ1-4, with 7 bases identical to TRBD1. The CDR3 consists of 14 residues. Germline V gives CDR1 SGHRS, CDR2 YFSETQ. V was pared by 7 bases and J by 2 bases, with 5 bases of the junction left unmatched.